This section outlines one T cell receptor (beta chain) sequence together with its context. The record originates from a study of T cells in Graves' hyperthyroidism and ophthalmopathy. From RNA transcripts, TCR beta CDR3 regions were amplified. Researchers ran a first-round RT-PCR on the TCR CDR3 using the HTBI primer set. TCRdb independently ran MiXCR on the multiplex PCR reads; one entry per CDR3 protein. This sample yields roughly 100,000 distinct CDR3 sequences, of which around 50% are seen a single time; around 29% belongs to the top ten. The V gene lost 6 bases and the J gene lost 8 bases, with 19 bases spanning the gap. Germline values: CDR1 ENHRY, CDR2 SYGVKD. CDR3 size: 14 residues.

The clonotype originates from a woman aged 35 to 49 with Graves' hyperthyroidism. The sequenced sample consisted of blood. The chain combines TRBV10-3 with TRBJ2-5, with D perhaps TRBD2 (6 bases). The CDR3 DNA is TGTGCCATCAGCGGGACTGGTCCACTGGTCACCCAGTACTTC. It encodes CAISGTGPLVTQYF.